One and the same sample provided the 23 T cell receptor beta chains below, sequenced in a study of cytomegalovirus exposure and HLA in healthy donors. With 60 Vbeta and 13 Jbeta primers, the PCR was carried out. Here immunoSEQ multiplex PCR was the method, and the copy in TCRdb shows in-frame clones only, minus some. The sample lists some 52,000 clones; around 70% were seen once. The source material was PBMCs. Receptor source: a man aged 18 to 30 in good health and CMV-seronegative.

The V gene is TRBV6-1, the J gene TRBJ2-5, with a possible D match to TRBD1 (6 bases). The CDR3 length is 14 residues. The V gene's germline CDR1 is MNHNS and CDR2 SASEGT. V lost 6 bases and J lost 4, with 15 bases in between. The chain's CDR3 is CASSTVGRGETQYF. CDR3 DNA sequence: TGTGCCAGCAGCACCGTGGGCAGGGGAGAGACCCAGTACTTC.

The rearrangement uses TRBV10-3 and TRBJ1-1, with D hard to call. Trimming stripped 8 bases from V and 2 bases from J, with 9 bases between. The CDR3 runs to 12 residues. Germline CDR1 reads ENHRY; CDR2 reads SYGVKD. As DNA, the CDR3 is TGTGCCATCCGGCGGGAAAACACTGAAGCTTTCTTT. This gives the protein CAIRRENTEAFF.

The chain links TRBV6-5 to TRBJ1-2; TRBD1 is a possible D gene (6 bases). CDR1 and CDR2 (germline): MNHEY, SVGAGI. V dropped 6 bases and J dropped 7 bases, with 18 bases sitting between them. This CDR3 contains 14 residues. CDR3 sequence reads: CASRRGTEFFGYTF. The CDR3 bases are TGTGCCAGCAGAAGGGGGACGGAGTTTTTTGGCTACACCTTC.

V is TRBV6-5 and J is TRBJ1-1, with unresolved D. Germline loops: CDR1 MNHEY, CDR2 SVGAGI. Trimming stripped 5 bases from V and 4 bases from J, with 8 bases between. This CDR3 has 12 amino acids. CDR3 sequence reads: CASSGLVTEAFF. CDR3 nucleotide sequence: TGTGCCAGCAGTGGACTTGTCACTGAAGCTTTCTTT.

The chain combines TRBV19 with TRBJ1-5; TRBD1 matches at 10 bases. Trimming at V came to 8 bases and at J to 2 bases, leaving 0 bases not matched to a gene. The length of the CDR3 is 13 residues. Germline CDR1 and CDR2: LNHDA and SQIVND (reference sequence). The CDR3 here is CASGTGGNQPQHF. The DNA for the CDR3 is TGTGCCAGTGGGACAGGGGGCAATCAGCCCCAGCATTTT.

The chain uses TRBV7-8 and TRBJ2-4; D is possibly TRBD1 (6 bases). Germline V CDR1 and CDR2: SGHVS, FQNEAQ. The CDR3 totals 16 residues. Trimming took off 5 bases at V and 0 bases at J, with 14 bases between the two ends. CDR3 amino acids: CASSPTGLLAKNIQYF. As DNA, the CDR3 is TGTGCCAGCAGCCCTACAGGGTTACTAGCCAAAAACATTCAGTACTTC.

The rearrangement links TRBV4-1 to TRBJ2-2; D uncertain. This CDR3 contains 12 residues. Per germline, CDR1 MGHRA and CDR2 YSYEKL. V lost 2 bases and J 5 bases, leaving 3 bases between the germline ends. CDR3 DNA sequence: TGCGCCAGCAGCCAACCGACCGGGGAGCTGTTTTTT. Protein: CASSQPTGELFF.

This clone was observed a handful of times. The chain joins TRBV5-8 to TRBJ1-2, with D possibly matching TRBD1 (6 bases). The germline V and J ends were trimmed by 5 bases and 3 bases, with 20 bases remaining between them. The CDR3 is 16 amino acids. Germline CDR1 reads SGHTS; CDR2 reads YDEGEE. CDR3 DNA: TGTGCCAGCAGTCGGTCCCGGGCAGGGGTGGACTATGGCTACACCTTC. Its protein is CASSRSRAGVDYGYTF.

The chain uses TRBV14 and TRBJ1-1; D possibly corresponds to TRBD1 (5 bases). Germline V CDR1 and CDR2: SGHDN, FVKESK. This CDR3 spans 12 amino acids. Trimming shortened V by 4 bases and J by 8 bases, and 11 bases separated the two germline ends. The CDR3 reads CASSLKAGEAFF. CDR3 DNA: TGTGCCAGCAGCCTCAAAGCAGGGGAAGCTTTCTTT.

The chain joins TRBV19 to TRBJ1-2; D perhaps matches TRBD1 (6 bases). The CDR3 is made up of 12 amino acids. Trimming left V 5 bases short and J 4 bases short, with 8 bases between. The germline V gene encodes CDR1 LNHDA and CDR2 SQIVND (reference sequence). The CDR3 reads CASSQDSYGYTF. The CDR3 DNA is TGTGCCAGTAGTCAGGACAGCTATGGCTACACCTTC. Full variable domain (rest looked up from reference TRBV19 and TRBJ1-2): DGGITQSPKYLFRKEGQNVTLSCEQNLNHDAMYWYRQDPGQGLRLIYYSQIVNDFQKGDIAEGYSVSREKKESFPLTVTSAQKNPTAFYLCASSQDSYGYTFGSGTRLTVV.

The chain employs TRBV10-3 and TRBJ2-7; 14 bases map to TRBD2. The CDR3 contains 18 residues. CDR1 is ENHRY, CDR2 SYGVKD, per germline. Unmatched junction bases numbered 7, after V lost 0 bases and J lost 3 bases. The DNA for the CDR3 is TGTGCCATCAGTGAGTCCGGGGGACTAGCGGGAGCGTTCTACGAGCAGTACTTC. Amino acids: CAISESGGLAGAFYEQYF.

V and J are TRBV11-3 and TRBJ2-3; TRBD2 might be the D (5 bases). V lost 5 bases, J lost 2 bases, and 8 bases lay in between. The length of the CDR3 is 13 residues. CDR1 is SGHNT, CDR2 YENEEA, per germline. DNA of the CDR3: TGTGCCAGCAGCGAAGGACTCACAGATACGCAGTATTTT. Amino acids: CASSEGLTDTQYF.

The V call is TRBV4-1, the J call TRBJ2-7; D is unresolved. V was trimmed by 0 bases and J by 2 bases, leaving 14 bases between them. The CDR3 extends over 16 amino acids. From germline, CDR1 is MGHRA and CDR2 YSYEKL. In DNA, the CDR3 is TGCGCCAGCAGCCAAGATATGGGCTTTCGAACCTACGAGCAGTACTTC. Translated, it gives CASSQDMGFRTYEQYF.

A note on this clone: Other DNA sequences of this sample code for an identical CDR3. The rearrangement links TRBV15 to TRBJ2-5; D possibly corresponds to TRBD2 (6 bases). Trimming cost V 3 bases and J 4 bases, with 9 bases left between them. The CDR3 spans 13 residues. Germline-derived CDR1 and CDR2 are LNHNV and YYDKDF (reference sequence). The CDR3 DNA reads as TGTGCCACCAGCAGCAGGAGGGTAGAGACCCAGTACTTC. Protein sequence: CATSSRRVETQYF.

The chain combines TRBV30 with TRBJ1-2, with a weak D call TRBD1 (6 bases). This CDR3 region has 12 residues. Trimming removed 5 bases from V and 4 bases from J, with 11 bases in between. Looked up from germline, CDR1 is GTSNPN and CDR2 is SVGIG (reference sequence). CDR3 residues: CAWVDRPYGYTF. CDR3 nucleotide sequence: TGTGCCTGGGTCGACAGGCCCTATGGCTACACCTTC.

This chain links TRBV19 with TRBJ1-5; D ambiguous. Deletions cut 5 bases from V and 4 bases from J, with 9 bases between. CDR1 LNHDA and CDR2 SQIVND come from the germline V gene (reference sequence). The CDR3 sequence is 13 residues long. CDR3 sequence reads: CASSRGKNQPQHF. Written as DNA, the CDR3 is TGTGCCAGTAGTCGGGGAAAAAATCAGCCCCAGCATTTT.

Only a few counts were recorded for this clone. Here the CDR3 reads CSVAVGGNTEAFF. The DNA for the CDR3 is TGCAGCGTTGCGGTGGGGGGGAACACTGAAGCTTTCTTT. V usage is TRBV29-1 and J usage is TRBJ1-1, with D possibly matching TRBD1 (5 bases). Per the germline V gene, CDR1 is SQVTM and CDR2 is ANQGSEA. The CDR3 runs to 13 residues. Between the trimmed V and J ends, which lost 4 bases and 1 base, there was a span of 10 bases.

V and J are TRBV6-5 and TRBJ1-1; tentative D call: TRBD1 (5 bases). This CDR3 spans 14 amino acids. The germline gives CDR1 MNHEY, CDR2 SVGAGI. The germline V and J ends were trimmed by 5 bases and 3 bases, with 13 bases remaining between them. The CDR3 region has the DNA TGTGCCAGCAGTCGCCCGGCCAGGGACACTGAAGCTTTCTTT. This codes for CASSRPARDTEAFF.

The J gene is TRBJ2-7, the V gene TRBV28; TRBD2 aligns across 12 bases. The CDR3 is 17 amino acids. Trimming at V came to 1 base and at J to 4 bases, leaving 8 bases not matched to a gene. Germline V gives CDR1 MDHEN, CDR2 SYDVKM. The CDR3 here is CASSLSTLAGGNYEQYF. The CDR3 nucleotides are TGTGCCAGCAGTTTATCGACACTAGCGGGGGGTAATTACGAGCAGTACTTC.

A remark on this clone: Other nucleotide sequences from this sample produce the same CDR3. V is TRBV29-1 and J is TRBJ1-2; D gene unclear. Germline CDR1 is SQVTM and CDR2 is ANQGSEA. V dropped 0 bases and J dropped 2 bases, with 4 bases sitting between them. CDR3 length equals 12 residues. CDR3 loop: CSVEDRNYGYTF. In DNA, the CDR3 is TGCAGCGTTGAAGATCGGAACTATGGCTACACCTTC.

This chain uses TRBV11-2 with TRBJ1-3; D unresolved. V shed 5 bases and J shed 4 bases, with 9 bases lying between them. CDR1 and CDR2 from the germline V gene are SGHAT and FQNNGV. The CDR3 spans 13 residues. In DNA form, the CDR3 reads TGTGCCAGCAGCCCTCCCCCGGGAAACACCATATATTTT. Amino acids: CASSPPPGNTIYF. The whole variable domain, filled in from reference TRBV11-2 and TRBJ1-3, reads EAGVAQSPRYKIIEKRQSVAFWCNPISGHATLYWYQQILGQGPKLLIQFQNNGVVDDSQLPKDRFSAERLKGVDSTLKIQPAKLEDSAVYLCASSPPPGNTIYFGEGSWLTVV.

This clone has just a few counts. The rearrangement joins TRBV30 to TRBJ1-1; 7 bases align to TRBD1. Germline V gene lookup returns CDR1 GTSNPN and CDR2 SVGIG (reference sequence). This CDR3 has 15 residues. The J segment lost 6 bases and the V segment lost 4 bases, leaving 14 bases of the junction unmatched. For the CDR3, the DNA is TGTGCCTGGACTCGCGTTGACAGGGCGTGGGCTGAAGCTTTCTTT. This translates into CAWTRVDRAWAEAFF.

The chain combines TRBV11-2 with TRBJ2-1; tentatively, D is TRBD2 (6 bases). CDR3 length equals 15 residues. Per germline, CDR1 SGHAT and CDR2 FQNNGV. The V gene lost 2 bases and the J gene lost 8 bases, with 16 bases spanning the gap. The DNA for the CDR3 is TGTGCCAGCAGCTTAACTCAGACTAGGCGAGATGAGCAGTTCTTC. Its translation: CASSLTQTRRDEQFF.